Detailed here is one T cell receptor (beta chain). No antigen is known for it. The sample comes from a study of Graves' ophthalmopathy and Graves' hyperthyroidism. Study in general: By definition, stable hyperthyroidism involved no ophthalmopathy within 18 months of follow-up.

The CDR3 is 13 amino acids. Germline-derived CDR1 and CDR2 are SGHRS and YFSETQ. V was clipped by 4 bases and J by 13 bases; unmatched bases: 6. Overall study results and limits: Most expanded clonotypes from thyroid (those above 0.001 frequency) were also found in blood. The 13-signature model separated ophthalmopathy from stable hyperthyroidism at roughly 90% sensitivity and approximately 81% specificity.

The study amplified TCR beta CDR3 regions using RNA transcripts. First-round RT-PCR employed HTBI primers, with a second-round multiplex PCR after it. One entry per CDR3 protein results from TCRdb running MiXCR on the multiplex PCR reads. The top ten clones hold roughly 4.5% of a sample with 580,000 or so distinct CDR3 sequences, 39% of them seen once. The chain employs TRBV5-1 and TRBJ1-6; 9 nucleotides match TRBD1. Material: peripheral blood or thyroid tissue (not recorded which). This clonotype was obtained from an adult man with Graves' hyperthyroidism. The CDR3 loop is CASSGQGTSPLHF. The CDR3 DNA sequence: TGCGCCAGCAGCGGACAGGGGACGTCCCCCCTCCACTTT.